The clone carrying this TCR beta chain was seen a handful of times. Antigen specificity is unknown. This record belongs to a study of blood T cells in healthy people across ages. Study observations and caveats: Leaving the PBMCs unsorted stopped any conclusive comparison of naive versus antigen-experienced cells. TCR beta diversity, measured per million T cells, fell in a roughly linear way with age.

Healthy Russian Caucasian donors spanned ages about 6 to 95 years. V shed 3 bases and J 5 bases; nucleotides not matched to a gene: 6. Germline V gives CDR1 KGHSH, CDR2 LQKENI. This CDR3 is built from 14 residues. Then a second PCR, running roughly 7 to 11 cycles, was carried out with a sample-barcoded 5' primer and a J-beta primer mix. The yield of each sample was at least 2.5 million CDR3-containing paired-end reads. TCRdb re-called the 5' RACE reads through MiXCR, storing one row per CDR3 protein. The data show approximately 850,000 distinct CDR3 sequences, about 62% seen once. The clonotype originates from a man younger than 45 in good health. The chain employs TRBV18 and TRBJ1-2, with 7 bases fitting TRBD1. The sequencing input was blood. This CDR3 reads CASSPTGTVYGYTF. In DNA, the CDR3 is TGTGCCAGCTCACCTACCGGGACAGTGTATGGCTACACCTTC.